This T cell receptor (beta chain) was captured by sequencing in a study of cytotoxic CD8 clonotypes in ibrutinib-treated CLL. In the study overall: Productive templates averaged about 260,000 per sample, and productive rearrangements 80,000 to 95,000. Whole-study findings and limits: Against age-matched healthy donors, baseline clonality ran higher and tracked circulating CD8+ T-cell counts.

To note about this clone: The target antigen is unknown.

V was cut by 4 bases and J by 1 base, with 16 bases left in between. Germline V lookup: CDR1 SQVTM, CDR2 ANQGSEA. The CDR3 covers 15 residues. Deep sequencing aimed at 1 in 200,000 to 1 in 1 million T cells' resolution. Using immunoSEQ multiplex PCR, the repertoire was profiled, and TCRdb retains in-frame clones only, with some absent. The top ten clones hold 6.7% of a sample with more than 300,000 clones, approximately 80% of them seen once. This specimen consisted of PBMCs, obtained before ibrutinib treatment. The rearrangement links TRBV29-1 to TRBJ1-1; maybe TRBD1 (6 bases). The receptor's source is a human donor with chronic lymphocytic leukemia. CDR3 in DNA: TGCAGCGTTGTCCCGATCACAGGGCCGAACACTGAAGCTTTCTTT. Translating gives CSVVPITGPNTEAFF.